The clone carrying this TCR beta chain has more than one count but fewer than ten. The source of the sample is a study of CD8+CD57+ T cells in acquired aplastic anemia. For CDR3 and TCR beta VDJ profiling, genomic DNA was the template used. MiXCR, applied by TCRdb to the reads, yields one record per CDR3 protein. The repertoire holds 180,000 or so distinct CDR3 sequences, with under 55% as singletons. The CDR3 sequence is 20 residues long. Germline assignment: CDR1 SGHRS and CDR2 YFSETQ. The V gene end was trimmed by 0 bases and the J gene end by 5 bases; junction bases not matched to a gene: 20. Individuals selected for sequencing had exhibited CD8+CD57+ cell expansion on flow cytometry.

The sample comprised sorted CD4+, CD8+, or CD8+CD57+ T cells (not recorded which) from PBMCs. The J gene is TRBJ1-1, the V gene TRBV5-1; 9 nucleotides line up with TRBD1. This clonotype was obtained from a human donor with aplastic anemia. The CDR3 DNA is TGCGCCAGCAGCTTGGGACTAACATCTCTACAGGGGGCGTGGGGAACTGAAGCTTTCTTT. Translation: CASSLGLTSLQGAWGTEAFF.